What follows are 9 T cell receptor beta chains derived from one specimen sequenced in a study of blood T cell repertoires in COVID-19. Profiling relied on immunoSEQ multiplex PCR, and the TCRdb table lists in-frame clones only, not all of them. This sample has approximately 300,000 clones, with more than 70% found just once. The sample consisted of peripheral blood. The receptors derive from a woman aged 50 to 60 with acute or convalescent COVID-19.

This clone was recorded once. The V and J genes are TRBV11-2 and TRBJ1-4; D uncertain. The V end lost 3 bases, the J end lost 10 bases, and 15 bases lay between the germline ends. Germline-derived CDR1 and CDR2 are SGHAT and FQNNGV. CDR3 length equals 14 residues. Written as DNA, the CDR3 is TGTGCCAGCAGCTTGGACCGCTCGGGAGGAAAACTGTTTTTT. Translated, it gives CASSLDRSGGKLFF. Full variable domain (missing parts from reference TRBV11-2 and TRBJ1-4): EAGVAQSPRYKIIEKRQSVAFWCNPISGHATLYWYQQILGQGPKLLIQFQNNGVVDDSQLPKDRFSAERLKGVDSTLKIQPAKLEDSAVYLCASSLDRSGGKLFFGSGTQLSVL.

The chain uses TRBV7-8 and TRBJ1-2; 7 nucleotides agree with TRBD1. The junction had 7 bases not matched to a gene; V was cut back by 5 bases and J by 7 bases. Germline CDR1 and CDR2: SGHVS and FQNEAQ. The CDR3 loop spans 13 amino acids. CDR3 nucleotide sequence: TGTGCCAGCAGCGAGCGACAGGGCACTGGCTACACCTTC. This codes for CASSERQGTGYTF.

This sequence joins TRBV29-1 and TRBJ1-1; the D is unclear. Germline V gives CDR1 SQVTM, CDR2 ANQGSEA. The V end lost 3 bases, the J end lost 3 bases, and 5 bases lay between the germline ends. This CDR3 has 11 amino acids. The CDR3 spells CSVEDYTEAFF. Here the CDR3 DNA reads TGCAGCGTTGAGGACTACACTGAAGCTTTCTTT.

The chain couples TRBV5-1 to TRBJ1-2; a weak D match, TRBD1 (5 bases). CDR3 size: 13 residues. The germline V gene has CDR1 SGHRS and CDR2 YFSETQ. V was trimmed by 6 bases and J by 8 bases, leaving 17 bases between them. The DNA of the CDR3 is TGCGCCAGCACCTACGGGGGAGGAAACGGCTACACCTTC. Translated, it gives CASTYGGGNGYTF. The full variable domain, completed using reference TRBV5-1 and TRBJ1-2, is KAGVTQTPRYLIKTRGQQVTLSCSPISGHRSVSWYQQTPGQGLQFLFEYFSETQRNKGNFPGRFSGRQFSNSRSEMNVSTLELGDSALYLCASTYGGGNGYTFGSGTRLTVV.

The J gene is TRBJ1-6, the V gene TRBV2, with 9 positions matching TRBD1. V shed 7 bases, J shed 9 bases, and the junction held 1 base outside the gene matches. CDR1 is SNHLY and CDR2 is FYNNEI in the germline V gene. There are 12 residues in the CDR3. The CDR3 protein is CASTGQGSPLHF. The DNA for the CDR3 is TGTGCCAGCACGGGACAGGGTTCACCCCTCCACTTT.

This chain joins TRBV4-3 and TRBJ2-1; 8 nucleotides agree with TRBD2. CDR3 length equals 15 residues. J lost 5 bases, V lost 1 base, and 4 bases had no gene match. Germline CDR1 and CDR2: LGHNA and YSLEER. CDR3 coding DNA: TGCGCCAGCAGCCAAGTCAATAGCGGGGACAATGAGCAGTTCTTC. Translating gives CASSQVNSGDNEQFF.

The chain uses TRBV10-1 and TRBJ2-2; TRBD1 matches at 8 bases. V gave up 7 bases and J gave up 6 bases; unmatched junction bases: 4. CDR1 is WNHNN, CDR2 SYGVQD, per germline (reference sequence). The CDR3 contains 13 residues. This CDR3 reads CASTDRGPGELFF. In DNA form, the CDR3 reads TGCGCCAGCACCGACAGGGGCCCCGGGGAGCTGTTTTTT.

This clone was picked up one time. The chain couples TRBV5-5 to TRBJ2-1; TRBD1 matches 8 bases. V shed 2 bases and J 0 bases; nucleotides not matched to a gene: 1. CDR3 length: 15 amino acids. The germline V gene encodes CDR1 SGHKS and CDR2 YYEKEE (reference sequence). In DNA form, the CDR3 reads TGTGCCAGCAGCTTTACAGGGGGCTCCTACAATGAGCAGTTCTTC. The encoded protein is CASSFTGGSYNEQFF.

V usage is TRBV7-2 and J usage is TRBJ2-1; 11 bases are shared with TRBD2. This CDR3 has 14 residues. The V and J ends lost 8 bases and 6 bases, in that order; junction bases with no gene match: 6. Germline-derived CDR1 and CDR2 are SGHTA and FQGNSA. CDR3 amino acids: CASSRLAGPNEQFF. The CDR3, as DNA: TGTGCCAGCTCTAGACTAGCGGGACCCAATGAGCAGTTCTTC.